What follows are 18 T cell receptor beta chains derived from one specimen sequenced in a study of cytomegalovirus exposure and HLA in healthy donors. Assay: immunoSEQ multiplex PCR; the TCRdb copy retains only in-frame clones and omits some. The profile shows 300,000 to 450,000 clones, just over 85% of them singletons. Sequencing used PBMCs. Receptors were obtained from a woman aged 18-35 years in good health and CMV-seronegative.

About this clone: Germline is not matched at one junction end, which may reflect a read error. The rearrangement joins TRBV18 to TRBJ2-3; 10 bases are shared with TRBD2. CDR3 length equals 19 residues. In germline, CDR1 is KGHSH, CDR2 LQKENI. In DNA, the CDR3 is TGTGCCAGCTCAGCACCTTTACTCGCCTCTAGCGGGGGTAAAGATACGCAGTATTTT. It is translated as CASSAPLLASSGGKDTQYF.

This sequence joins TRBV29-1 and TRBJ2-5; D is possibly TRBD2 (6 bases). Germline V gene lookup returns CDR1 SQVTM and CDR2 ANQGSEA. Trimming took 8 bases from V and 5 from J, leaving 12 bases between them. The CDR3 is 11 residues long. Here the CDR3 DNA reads TGCAGCCTCCCGGAGGGGGAGACCCAGTACTTC. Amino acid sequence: CSLPEGETQYF.

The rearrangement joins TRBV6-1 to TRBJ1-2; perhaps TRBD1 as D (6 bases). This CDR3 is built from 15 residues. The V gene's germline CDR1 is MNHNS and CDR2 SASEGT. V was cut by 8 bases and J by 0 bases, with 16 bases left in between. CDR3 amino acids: CASEVGQFANYGYTF. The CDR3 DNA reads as TGTGCCAGCGAGGTCGGACAGTTCGCTAACTATGGCTACACCTTC.

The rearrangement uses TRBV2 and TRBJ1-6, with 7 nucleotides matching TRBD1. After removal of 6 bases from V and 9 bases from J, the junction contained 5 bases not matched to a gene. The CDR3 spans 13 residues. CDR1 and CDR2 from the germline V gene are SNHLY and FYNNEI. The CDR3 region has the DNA TGTGCCAGCAGGGGCCAGGGGGTTTCACCCCTCCACTTT. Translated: CASRGQGVSPLHF.

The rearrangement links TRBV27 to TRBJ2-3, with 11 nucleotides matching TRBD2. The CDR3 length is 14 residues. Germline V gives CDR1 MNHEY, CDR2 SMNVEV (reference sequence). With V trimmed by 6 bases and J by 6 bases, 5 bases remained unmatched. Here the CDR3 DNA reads TGTGCCAGCAGAATAGCGGGGGGGCGGGATACGCAGTATTTT. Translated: CASRIAGGRDTQYF.

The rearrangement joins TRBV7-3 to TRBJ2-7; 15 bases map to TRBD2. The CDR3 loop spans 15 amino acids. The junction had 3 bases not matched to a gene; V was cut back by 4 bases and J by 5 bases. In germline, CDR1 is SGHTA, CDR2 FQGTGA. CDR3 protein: CASSWGTSGRNEQYF. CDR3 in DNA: TGTGCCAGCAGCTGGGGGACTAGCGGGAGGAACGAGCAGTACTTC.

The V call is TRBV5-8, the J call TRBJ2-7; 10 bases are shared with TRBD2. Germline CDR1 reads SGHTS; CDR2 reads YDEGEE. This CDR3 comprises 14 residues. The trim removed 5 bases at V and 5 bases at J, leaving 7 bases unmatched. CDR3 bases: TGTGCCAGCAGTCAAGCGGGAGGGCTGGACGAGCAGTACTTC. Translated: CASSQAGGLDEQYF. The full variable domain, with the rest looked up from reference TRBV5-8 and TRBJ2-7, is EAGVTQSPTHLIKTRGQQATLRCSPISGHTSVYWYQQALGLGLQFLLWYDEGEERNRGNFPPRFSGRQFPNYSSELNVNALELEDSALYLCASSQAGGLDEQYFGPGTRLTVT.

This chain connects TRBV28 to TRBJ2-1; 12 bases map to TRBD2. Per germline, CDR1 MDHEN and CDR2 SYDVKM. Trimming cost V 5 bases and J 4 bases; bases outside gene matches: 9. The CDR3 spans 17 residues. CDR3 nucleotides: TGTGCCAGCAGTATAAGACTAGCGGGGGCCCTATACAATGAGCAGTTCTTC. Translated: CASSIRLAGALYNEQFF.

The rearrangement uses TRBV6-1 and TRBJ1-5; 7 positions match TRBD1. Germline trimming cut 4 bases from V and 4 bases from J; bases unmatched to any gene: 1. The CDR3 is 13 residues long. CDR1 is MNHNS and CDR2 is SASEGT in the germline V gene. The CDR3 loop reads CASSGGQNQPQHF. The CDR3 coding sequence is TGTGCCAGCAGTGGGGGACAGAATCAGCCCCAGCATTTT.

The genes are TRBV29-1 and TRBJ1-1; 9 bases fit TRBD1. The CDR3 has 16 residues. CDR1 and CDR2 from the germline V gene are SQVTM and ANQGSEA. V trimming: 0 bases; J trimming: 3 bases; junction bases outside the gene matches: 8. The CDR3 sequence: CSVEDDRGNMYTEAFF. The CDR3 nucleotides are TGCAGCGTTGAAGACGACAGGGGGAATATGTACACTGAAGCTTTCTTT. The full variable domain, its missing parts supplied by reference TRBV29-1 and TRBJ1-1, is SAVISQKPSRDICQRGTSLTIQCQVDSQVTMMFWYRQQPGQSLTLIATANQGSEATYESGFVIDKFPISRPNLTFSTLTVSNMSPEDSSIYLCSVEDDRGNMYTEAFFGQGTRLTVV.

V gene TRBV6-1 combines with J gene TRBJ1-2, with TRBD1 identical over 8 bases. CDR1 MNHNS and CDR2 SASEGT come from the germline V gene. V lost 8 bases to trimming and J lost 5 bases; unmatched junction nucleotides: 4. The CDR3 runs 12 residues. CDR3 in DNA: TGTGCCAGCCGGACAGGGAAGTATGGCTACACCTTC. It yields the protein CASRTGKYGYTF.

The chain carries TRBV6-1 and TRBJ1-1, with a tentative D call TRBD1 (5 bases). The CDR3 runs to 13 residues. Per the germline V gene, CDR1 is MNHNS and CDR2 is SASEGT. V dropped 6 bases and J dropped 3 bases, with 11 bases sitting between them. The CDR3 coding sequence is TGTGCCAGCAGGGCGGGGGAGTACACTGAAGCTTTCTTT. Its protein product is CASRAGEYTEAFF.

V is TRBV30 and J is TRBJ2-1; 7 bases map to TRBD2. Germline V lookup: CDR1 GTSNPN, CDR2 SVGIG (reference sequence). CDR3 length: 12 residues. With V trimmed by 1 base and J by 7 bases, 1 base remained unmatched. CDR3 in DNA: TGTGCCTGGAGTGGACTAGCTAATGAGCAGTTCTTC. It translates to CAWSGLANEQFF.

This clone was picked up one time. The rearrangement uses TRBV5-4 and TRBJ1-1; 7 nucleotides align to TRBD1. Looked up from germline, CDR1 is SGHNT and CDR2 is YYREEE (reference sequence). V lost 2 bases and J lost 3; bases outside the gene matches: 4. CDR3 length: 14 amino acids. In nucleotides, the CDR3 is TGTGCCAGCAGCTTTAAGGGGGCGGACACTGAAGCTTTCTTT. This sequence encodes CASSFKGADTEAFF.

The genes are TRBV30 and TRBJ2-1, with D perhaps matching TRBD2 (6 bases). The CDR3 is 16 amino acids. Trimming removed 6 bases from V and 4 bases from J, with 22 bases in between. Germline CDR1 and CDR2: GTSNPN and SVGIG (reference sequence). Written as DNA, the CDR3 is TGTGCCTGCCGGGGCTGCCGGCTAGCGCCTTACAATGAGCAGTTCTTC. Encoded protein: CACRGCRLAPYNEQFF. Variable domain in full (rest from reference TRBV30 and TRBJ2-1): SQTIHQWPATLVQPVGSPLSLECTVEGTSNPNLYWYRQAAGRGLQLLFYSVGIGQISSEVPQNLSASRPQDRQFILSSKKLLLSDSGFYLCACRGCRLAPYNEQFFGPGTRLTVL.

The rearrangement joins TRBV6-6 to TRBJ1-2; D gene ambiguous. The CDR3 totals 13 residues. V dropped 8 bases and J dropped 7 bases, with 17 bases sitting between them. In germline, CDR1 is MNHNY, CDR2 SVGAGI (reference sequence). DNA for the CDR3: TGTGCCAGCGGAGCCAGCCCAACTATTGGCTACACCTTC. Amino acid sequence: CASGASPTIGYTF.

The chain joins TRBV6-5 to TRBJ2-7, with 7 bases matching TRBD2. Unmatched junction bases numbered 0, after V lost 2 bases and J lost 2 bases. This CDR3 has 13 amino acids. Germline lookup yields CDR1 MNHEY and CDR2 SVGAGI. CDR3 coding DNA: TGTGCCAGCAGTTACGGACTAGCCTACGAGCAGTACTTC. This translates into CASSYGLAYEQYF.

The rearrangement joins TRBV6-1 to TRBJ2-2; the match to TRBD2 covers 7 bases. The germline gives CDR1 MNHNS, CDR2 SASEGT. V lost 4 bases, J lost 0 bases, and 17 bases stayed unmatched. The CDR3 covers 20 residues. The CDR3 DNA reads TGTGCCAGCAGTGGTGAGGGATCTGGGGGAGGGACTGCGAACACCGGGGAGCTGTTTTTT. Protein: CASSGEGSGGGTANTGELFF.